This T cell receptor beta chain was recovered during a study of blood T cell repertoires in COVID-19. The CDR3 is 16 residues long. Germline V gene lookup returns CDR1 MNHEY and CDR2 SVGAGI. V lost 0 bases and J 2 bases, leaving 12 bases between the germline ends. TCRdb keeps only in-frame clones here, not all; method: immunoSEQ multiplex PCR. The table lists 55,000 to 65,000 clones, around nine tenths of them singletons. Material for sequencing was peripheral blood. The chain couples TRBV6-5 to TRBJ2-3, with D possibly being TRBD2 (6 bases). The sequence was collected from a woman aged 80 or over with active COVID-19. The DNA of the CDR3 is TGTGCCAGCAGTTACTCGAAACTAGCATACACAGATACGCAGTATTTT. This encodes CASSYSKLAYTDTQYF.